This TCR beta chain was retrieved from a study of cytomegalovirus exposure and HLA in healthy donors. This clone was detected a few times. Its antigen is undetermined. Study observations and caveats: As was reported, the HLA-A and HLA-B alleles of most subjects were accurately predicted from TCR beta sequences. What was likely a sequencing artifact was a cluster of highly shared sequence variants.

V dropped 8 bases and J dropped 0 bases, with 14 bases sitting between them. Germline CDR1 reads MNHNS; CDR2 reads SASEGT. This CDR3 is 14 amino acids long. PCR employed 60 Vbeta and 13 Jbeta primers. Clones were read by immunoSEQ multiplex PCR, and TCRdb kept only the in-frame ones, dropping some. The repertoire includes 80,000 to 100,000 clones, 55% to 80% of them detected once, and over 1% sits in the top ten. The sequenced sample consisted of PBMCs. The rearrangement links TRBV6-1 to TRBJ2-7; possibly TRBD1 for D (5 bases). This TCR came from a female donor in good health and CMV-seronegative. CDR3 in amino acids: CASWTTQNSYEQYF. The DNA for the CDR3 is TGTGCCAGCTGGACAACTCAGAACTCCTACGAGCAGTACTTC.